This TCR beta chain was sequenced for a study of T cells after yellow fever vaccination. 5'RACE template switching generated TCR cDNA, adding a universal primer site and UMIs. TCRdb used MiXCR to reprocess the 5' RACE reads, holding one entry per CDR3 protein. The sample has 170,000 or so distinct CDR3 sequences; roughly 6.4% are singletons. This clonotype was detected a few times. Its antigen is currently unknown. Findings of the study overall: FACS-sorted repertoires could contain abundant clonotypes contaminating from the bulk population. Most primary-vaccination clones recurred post-booster (approximately 96% CD4, 88% CD8).

The germline V gene has CDR1 SGHRS and CDR2 YFSETQ. Trimming cost V 2 bases and J 8 bases; bases outside gene matches: 9. CDR3 size: 16 residues. The sample was CD4+ T cells sorted from PBMCs, taken on the day of the first yellow fever vaccination. This TCR was recovered from a man aged 18 to 30 who received the YFV17D yellow fever vaccine. This chain joins TRBV5-1 and TRBJ2-1; 11 bases line up with TRBD2. The CDR3 protein is CASSLHEGTSGYEQFF. CDR3 sequence (DNA): TGCGCCAGCAGCTTACACGAAGGGACTAGCGGCTATGAGCAGTTCTTC.